Listed below are T cell receptor beta chains from one sample, sequenced in a study of PD-1 blockade in classical Hodgkin lymphoma. Data came from immunoSEQ multiplex PCR; TCRdb stores just in-frame clones and leaves some out. The sample yields more than 140,000 clones, about 78% seen once. The material sequenced was peripheral blood mononuclear cells (PBMCs), taken before the second cycle of nivolumab. These receptors originate from a human donor with classical Hodgkin lymphoma. CDR3s include the opening cysteine and the closing phenylalanine or tryptophan. D genes are given only for firm matches. The size field is filled for only some rows; it gives once, few, many or a size class.

D gene: TRBD1; J gene: TRBJ1-5; V gene: TRBV28; clone size: once; CDR3 DNA: TGTGCCAGCAGCGGGACAGGGTTGAACGGATACCATCAGCCCCAGCATTTT; CDR3 protein: CASSGTGLNGYHQPQHF
D gene: -; J gene: TRBJ2-2; V gene: TRBV4-3; clone size: -; CDR3 DNA: TGCGCCAGCAGCCAAGGAACAGGGGGGGAGACCGGGGAGCTGTTTTTT; CDR3 protein: CASSQGTGGETGELFF
D gene: TRBD1; J gene: TRBJ1-1; V gene: TRBV5-4; clone size: -; CDR3 DNA: TGTGCCAGCAGCGCAAGACAGGGTATGAACACTGAAGCTTTCTTT; CDR3 protein: CASSARQGMNTEAFF
D gene: TRBD1; J gene: TRBJ1-3; V gene: TRBV27; clone size: -; CDR3 DNA: TGTGCCAGCAGTCTCCTCCACCCGGACAGGGCCTCTGGAAACACCATATATTTT; CDR3 protein: CASSLLHPDRASGNTIYF
D gene: TRBD1; J gene: TRBJ2-7; V gene: TRBV28; clone size: -; CDR3 DNA: TGTGCCAGCGCCTCGGCGACAGGGGGCGAGTACTTC; CDR3 protein: CASASATGGEYF
D gene: -; J gene: TRBJ2-7; V gene: TRBV7-2; clone size: -; CDR3 DNA: TGTGCCAGCAGCTTAGGAGGCCCCCCTAGTGTCGAGCAGTACTTC; CDR3 protein: CASSLGGPPSVEQYF
D gene: TRBD1; J gene: TRBJ1-1; V gene: TRBV6-7; clone size: -; CDR3 DNA: TGTGCCAGCAGTTGCCTAACGGGACAGGAAACGAACACTGAAGCTTTCTTT; CDR3 protein: CASSCLTGQETNTEAFF
D gene: TRBD2; J gene: TRBJ2-1; V gene: TRBV7-9; clone size: -; CDR3 DNA: TGTGCCAGCAGCTTAGGTCTAGCGGGAGATGAGCAGTTCTTC; CDR3 protein: CASSLGLAGDEQFF
D gene: TRBD2; J gene: TRBJ2-3; V gene: TRBV7-8; clone size: -; CDR3 DNA: TGTGCCAGCAGCCCAGCGGGACTAGCGGTCACAGATACGCAGTATTTT; CDR3 protein: CASSPAGLAVTDTQYF
D gene: TRBD2; J gene: TRBJ2-5; V gene: TRBV19; clone size: -; CDR3 DNA: TGTGCCAGTAGTATCAGACTAGCGGGGGACCAAGAGACCCAGTACTTC; CDR3 protein: CASSIRLAGDQETQYF
D gene: TRBD2; J gene: TRBJ2-1; V gene: TRBV28; clone size: -; CDR3 DNA: TGTGCCAGCAGTTTCGGGGGGGCAGCTTACAATGAGCAGTTCTTC; CDR3 protein: CASSFGGAAYNEQFF
D gene: -; J gene: TRBJ2-3; V gene: TRBV28; clone size: few; CDR3 DNA: TGTGCCAGCAGTACCCACAGGGTGTTATTCAGCACAGATACGCAGTATTTT; CDR3 protein: CASSTHRVLFSTDTQYF
D gene: -; J gene: TRBJ2-7; V gene: TRBV19; clone size: -; CDR3 DNA: TGTGCCAGTAGTCCAGGACCGAGCTCCTACGAGCAGTACTTC; CDR3 protein: CASSPGPSSYEQYF
D gene: TRBD1; J gene: TRBJ2-7; V gene: TRBV4-3; clone size: -; CDR3 DNA: TGCGCCAGCAGCCCTGCTCGGTTTCAGGGGGCAAGCGAGCAGTACTTC; CDR3 protein: CASSPARFQGASEQYF
D gene: TRBD1; J gene: TRBJ1-1; V gene: TRBV11-1; clone size: -; CDR3 DNA: TGTGCCAGCAGCCTCGACAGGGGGCCCTTTAACACTGAAGCTTTCTTT; CDR3 protein: CASSLDRGPFNTEAFF
D gene: -; J gene: TRBJ1-2; V gene: TRBV30; clone size: -; CDR3 DNA: TGTGCCTGGCGGGGGGGGAATGGCTACACCTTC; CDR3 protein: CAWRGGNGYTF
D gene: -; J gene: TRBJ2-1; V gene: TRBV4-2; clone size: -; CDR3 DNA: TGTGCCAGCAGCCCCGGGCATGAGCAGTTCTTC; CDR3 protein: CASSPGHEQFF